The 28 T cell receptor beta chains given below trace back to one sample, sequenced in a study of CD8 T cells in ankylosing spondylitis. TCRdb analysed the 5' RACE reads with MiXCR anew, one entry per CDR3 protein. The profile shows about 160,000 distinct CDR3 sequences, roughly 18% of them singletons. The sample was blood, either unsorted or a sorted T cell fraction (not recorded which). These receptors all stem from a male donor with ankylosing spondylitis or in good health (not recorded which).

By proportion, this clonotype is medium-sized (0.01 to 0.1%). J is TRBJ1-4 and V is TRBV2; 7 bases are shared with TRBD1. With 5 bases clipped from V and 3 bases from J, the junction kept 6 bases outside the gene matches. Germline CDR1 and CDR2: SNHLY and FYNNEI. The length of the CDR3 is 15 residues. For the CDR3, the DNA is TGTGCCAGCAGTACCTGGACAGGATCTAATGAAAAACTGTTTTTT. Its protein is CASSTWTGSNEKLFF.

This clonotype was seen ten or more times. This chain uses TRBV12-3 or TRBV12-4 with TRBJ1-6; D is ambiguous. The ends were cut back, 3 bases at V and 13 bases at J, with 10 bases in the middle. CDR3 length: 12 amino acids. In DNA form, the CDR3 reads TGTGCCAGCAGTTTTATAGCCTCTCCCCTCCACTTT. Residues: CASSFIASPLHF.

This clonotype was seen a few times. J is TRBJ1-1 and V is TRBV7-8; no clear D. V lost 4 bases and J lost 3, with 15 bases in between. The CDR3 length is 15 residues. The germline CDR1 and CDR2 sequences are SGHVS and FQNEAQ. CDR3 nucleotides: TGTGCCAGCAGCTCCCCCCCGGGAACGGACACTGAAGCTTTCTTT. Protein sequence: CASSSPPGTDTEAFF.

This clonotype was seen many times. The gene calls are TRBV6-5 and TRBJ2-7; D is unclear. This CDR3 is built from 16 residues. CDR1 MNHEY and CDR2 SVGAGI come from the germline V gene. Trimming cost V 4 bases and J 0 bases, with 16 bases left between them. The CDR3 reads CASSSFLTGSSYEQYF. Here the CDR3 DNA reads TGTGCCAGCAGTTCCTTTTTGACCGGAAGCTCCTACGAGCAGTACTTC.

This rearrangement joins TRBV12-3 or TRBV12-4 to TRBJ2-7, with D perhaps TRBD1 (6 bases). V dropped 4 bases and J dropped 5 bases, with 9 bases sitting between them. CDR3 length: 12 amino acids. The CDR3: CASSSGANEQYF. DNA of the CDR3: TGTGCCAGCAGTTCAGGGGCTAACGAGCAGTACTTC.

This clonotype was counted many times. V and J are TRBV20-1 and TRBJ2-1; D uncertain. The germline gives CDR1 DFQATT, CDR2 SNEGSKA (reference sequence). Trimming took 5 bases from V and 6 from J, leaving 17 bases between them. The CDR3 consists of 14 residues. The CDR3 is CSAPGPPGGNEQFF. CDR3 DNA sequence: TGCAGTGCTCCCGGCCCTCCGGGTGGCAATGAGCAGTTCTTC.

CDR3 in DNA: TGTGCCAGCCAACCGGCGGGGGCAGGCGGAAACACCATATATTTT. This encodes CASQPAGAGGNTIYF. The rearrangement uses TRBV28 and TRBJ1-3, with TRBD1 as a possible D gene (6 bases). Trimming stripped 8 bases from V and 4 bases from J, with 18 bases between. The CDR3 sequence is 15 residues long. CDR1 is MDHEN, CDR2 SYDVKM, per germline.

This clonotype was found many times. This rearrangement joins TRBV7-9 to TRBJ1-1, with D possibly being TRBD1 (6 bases). CDR3 length: 14 amino acids. Per the germline V gene, CDR1 is SEHNR and CDR2 is FQNEAQ (reference sequence). V lost 7 bases and J lost 0, with 12 bases in between. The CDR3 DNA is TGTGCCAGCAACCCAGGGGTTGTGAACACTGAAGCTTTCTTT. Translation: CASNPGVVNTEAFF.

This clonotype was picked up a small number of times. The chain couples TRBV4-1 to TRBJ2-7, with TRBD1 matching 8 bases. The V gene's germline CDR1 is MGHRA and CDR2 YSYEKL. V lost 2 bases, J lost 5 bases, and 8 bases stayed unmatched. This CDR3 comprises 15 residues. As DNA, the CDR3 is TGCGCCAGCAGCCAAATTGGGACAGGTCGCGACGAGCAGTACTTC. Translation: CASSQIGTGRDEQYF.

The chain uses TRBV5-4 and TRBJ1-1, with TRBD1 matching over 8 bases. The CDR3 length is 17 residues. CDR1 SGHNT and CDR2 YYREEE come from the germline V gene (reference sequence). With 1 base clipped from V and 1 base from J, the junction kept 9 bases outside the gene matches. The CDR3 spells CASSLSQGAESNTEAFF. The CDR3 DNA follows: TGTGCCAGCAGCTTGAGTCAGGGGGCGGAATCGAACACTGAAGCTTTCTTT.

This clonotype was seen many times. The chain joins TRBV15 to TRBJ1-2; D uncertain. Germline loops: CDR1 LNHNV, CDR2 YYDKDF (reference sequence). The CDR3 extends over 14 amino acids. Trimming pared 0 bases from V and 6 bases from J, leaving 11 bases between. The CDR3 bases are TGTGCCACCAGCAGAGATTACAGATTCCATGGCTACACCTTC. It codes for CATSRDYRFHGYTF.

The V and J genes are TRBV6-1 and TRBJ1-1; D gene uncertain. Germline CDR1 is MNHNS and CDR2 is SASEGT. With 6 bases removed from V and 6 bases from J, the gap between germline ends came to 17 bases. The CDR3 is made up of 14 amino acids. The CDR3 DNA is TGTGCCAGCAGAGTTTCCCTCTACCCGGCTGAAGCTTTCTTT. Translated, it gives CASRVSLYPAEAFF.

CDR3 sequence (DNA): TGCAGTGCTAGCCTAAGACAGAACACTGAAGCTTTCTTT. It is translated as CSASLRQNTEAFF. The V gene is TRBV20-1, the J gene TRBJ1-1; D is unclear. The CDR3 contains 13 residues. CDR1 and CDR2 from the germline V gene are DFQATT and SNEGSKA (reference sequence). The ends were cut back, 3 bases at V and 1 base at J, with 9 bases in the middle.

This clonotype showed up many times. The genes are TRBV6-5 and TRBJ2-7; TRBD1 might be the D (6 bases). The CDR3 contains 14 residues. Per the germline V gene, CDR1 is MNHEY and CDR2 is SVGAGI. Trimming pared 2 bases from V and 3 bases from J, leaving 11 bases between. In DNA, the CDR3 is TGTGCCAGCAGTTACGCAGGGGTTTACTACGAGCAGTACTTC. This gives the protein CASSYAGVYYEQYF.

In regard to this clonotype: The final CDR3 position lacks the conserved phenylalanine or tryptophan, pointing to a likely read error. The rearrangement links TRBV5-6 to TRBJ1-6; tentatively, D is TRBD1 (5 bases). This CDR3 has 13 residues. V was pared by 3 bases and J by 6 bases, with 7 bases between. CDR1 and CDR2 from the germline V gene are SGHDT and YYEEEE. The CDR3 region is CASSWRGNSPLHL. The CDR3 bases are TGTGCCAGCAGCTGGAGGGGTAATTCACCCCTCCACCTT.

This clonotype was observed a single time. The chain has TRBV29-1 and TRBJ1-5; TRBD1 might be the D (5 bases). The V gene lost 6 bases and the J gene lost 9 bases, with 21 bases spanning the gap. The CDR3 loop spans 14 amino acids. The V gene's germline CDR1 is SQVTM and CDR2 ANQGSEA. CDR3 in amino acids: CSVRPGAGMGPQHF. The CDR3 nucleotides are TGCAGCGTCCGTCCCGGGGCAGGGATGGGGCCCCAGCATTTT.

The chain uses TRBV12-3 or TRBV12-4 and TRBJ2-5; 11 bases map to TRBD2. The CDR3 consists of 19 residues. In DNA form, the CDR3 reads TGTACCATCTGTTTATCCTATGCCGGGACTAGCGGTGGAGATAAGGGCCAGTACTTC. Translated: CTICLSYAGTSGGDKGQYF.

This clonotype showed up many times. The V gene is TRBV5-6, the J gene TRBJ1-1, with 11 nucleotides matching TRBD1. The germline V gene encodes CDR1 SGHDT and CDR2 YYEEEE. The junction had 11 bases not matched to a gene; V was cut back by 4 bases and J by 3 bases. The CDR3 length is 17 residues. CDR3 protein: CASSELGQGVPDTEAFF. The CDR3 coding sequence is TGTGCCAGCAGCGAATTGGGACAGGGGGTCCCCGACACTGAAGCTTTCTTT.

This clonotype has a count of ten or more. The J gene is TRBJ2-1, the V gene TRBV7-9; 8 bases are a match to TRBD1. The CDR3 length is 16 residues. Germline CDR1 and CDR2: SEHNR and FQNEAQ (reference sequence). Losses at the gene ends were 4 bases for V and 4 bases for J; bases not matched to a gene: 9. The CDR3 DNA sequence: TGTGCCAGCAGCTCCCCGGGCAGGGGGCCATACAATGAGCAGTTCTTC. Encoded protein: CASSSPGRGPYNEQFF.

This clonotype was found many times. V usage is TRBV5-1 and J usage is TRBJ2-3; D possibly corresponds to TRBD2 (6 bases). With 6 bases removed from V and 4 bases from J, the gap between germline ends came to 15 bases. Germline lookup yields CDR1 SGHRS and CDR2 YFSETQ. CDR3 length: 14 amino acids. CDR3 protein: CASKRDFLPDTQYF. The CDR3 DNA sequence: TGCGCCAGCAAGAGGGACTTCCTCCCAGATACGCAGTATTTT. Supplemented by reference TRBV5-1 and TRBJ2-3, the full variable domain reads KAGVTQTPRYLIKTRGQQVTLSCSPISGHRSVSWYQQTPGQGLQFLFEYFSETQRNKGNFPGRFSGRQFSNSRSEMNVSTLELGDSALYLCASKRDFLPDTQYFGPGTRLTVL.

This clonotype came up once. V and J are TRBV5-1 and TRBJ2-2; D is undetermined. This CDR3 region has 14 residues. The germline V gene encodes CDR1 SGHRS and CDR2 YFSETQ. Trimming stripped 4 bases from V and 4 bases from J, with 11 bases between. CDR3: CASSGKGPTGELFF. CDR3 nucleotide sequence: TGCGCCAGCAGCGGGAAGGGTCCCACCGGGGAGCTGTTTTTT. The variable domain in full, completed from reference TRBV5-1 and TRBJ2-2, reads KAGVTQTPRYLIKTRGQQVTLSCSPISGHRSVSWYQQTPGQGLQFLFEYFSETQRNKGNFPGRFSGRQFSNSRSEMNVSTLELGDSALYLCASSGKGPTGELFFGEGSRLTVL.

Many counts were recorded for this clonotype. The J gene is TRBJ1-4, the V gene TRBV28; D might be TRBD1 (5 bases). Germline CDR1 and CDR2: MDHEN and SYDVKM. The CDR3 length is 14 residues. With 5 bases removed from V and 7 bases from J, the gap between germline ends came to 14 bases. Written as DNA, the CDR3 is TGTGCCAGCAGTACCGGGACGGGGACTGAAAAACTGTTTTTT. This translates into CASSTGTGTEKLFF.

This clonotype was counted between two and nine times. The V gene is TRBV5-1, the J gene TRBJ1-1, with D hard to call. The length of the CDR3 is 13 residues. The germline V gene encodes CDR1 SGHRS and CDR2 YFSETQ. The V and J ends lost 1 base and 1 base respectively, with 5 bases between them. CDR3 sequence: CASSLRRNTEAFF. CDR3 bases: TGCGCCAGCAGCTTGAGGAGGAACACTGAAGCTTTCTTT.

This clonotype was recorded many times. In DNA form, the CDR3 reads TGTGCCAGCAGTTTCCCTCAGTCTAGGCGGTATTTT. As protein: CASSFPQSRRYF. The chain combines TRBV27 with TRBJ2-3; D not certain. The germline V gene has CDR1 MNHEY and CDR2 SMNVEV (reference sequence). Trimming shortened V by 3 bases and J by 14 bases, and 15 bases separated the two germline ends. The CDR3 length is 12 residues.

This clonotype was counted at least ten times. The chain carries TRBV28 and TRBJ2-7, with D unresolved. CDR1 and CDR2 from the germline V gene are MDHEN and SYDVKM. Trimming took 4 bases from V and 3 from J, leaving 4 bases between them. This CDR3 spans 11 amino acids. This CDR3 reads CASSSLYEQYF. Written as DNA, the CDR3 is TGTGCCAGCAGTTCCCTCTACGAGCAGTACTTC.

The V call is TRBV20-1, the J call TRBJ2-4; 10 bases are shared with TRBD2. Looked up from germline, CDR1 is DFQATT and CDR2 is SNEGSKA (reference sequence). V shed 2 bases and J 1 base; nucleotides not matched to a gene: 8. The CDR3 has 17 amino acids. CDR3 DNA: TGCAGTGCTAGACCCGCTAGCGGGAGAGGGGCCAAAAACATTCAGTACTTC. It encodes CSARPASGRGAKNIQYF.

A few counts support this clonotype. The V call is TRBV4-1, the J call TRBJ2-7; D possibly matches TRBD1 or TRBD2 (5 bases each). The V and J ends lost 1 base and 2 bases respectively, with 9 bases between them. This CDR3 contains 14 residues. CDR1 MGHRA and CDR2 YSYEKL come from the germline V gene. The CDR3 DNA sequence: TGCGCCAGCAGCCAAGTGACGGGGCCCTACGAGCAGTACTTC. This codes for CASSQVTGPYEQYF.

The chain combines TRBV6-1 with TRBJ1-5; 8 positions agree with TRBD1. V was pared by 7 bases and J by 7 bases, with 6 bases of the junction left unmatched. The CDR3 length is 13 residues. Germline CDR1 reads MNHNS; CDR2 reads SASEGT. In DNA form, the CDR3 reads TGTGCCAGCACCCCCCAGGGGGCACAGCCCCAGCATTTT. Encoded protein: CASTPQGAQPQHF.